The source of this T cell receptor beta chain is a study of beta chain features in type 1 diabetes. Since all of the isolated RNA was reverse transcribed, expressed TCRB transcripts were what got sequenced. Clones were read by immunoSEQ multiplex PCR, and TCRdb kept only the in-frame ones, dropping some. This sample has about 900,000 clones; roughly a sixth occur once, and the top ten carry around 0.02%. The CDR3 totals 15 residues. Per the germline V gene, CDR1 is SSHAT and CDR2 is FNYEAQ (reference sequence). Each donor gave one heparinised blood draw averaging roughly 100 mL. About this clone itself: The junction departs from germline at one end; a sequencing error may be responsible.

The sample comprised naive CD4+ T cells from blood. This rearrangement joins TRBV7-7 to TRBJ2-3, with TRBD2 identical over 8 bases. The TCR originated in a woman between 18 and 29 years old in good health. The CDR3 spells CASSPIAGMTDTQYF. CDR3 nucleotide sequence: TGTGCTAGCAGCCCCATAGCGGGAATGACAGATACGCAGTATTTT.